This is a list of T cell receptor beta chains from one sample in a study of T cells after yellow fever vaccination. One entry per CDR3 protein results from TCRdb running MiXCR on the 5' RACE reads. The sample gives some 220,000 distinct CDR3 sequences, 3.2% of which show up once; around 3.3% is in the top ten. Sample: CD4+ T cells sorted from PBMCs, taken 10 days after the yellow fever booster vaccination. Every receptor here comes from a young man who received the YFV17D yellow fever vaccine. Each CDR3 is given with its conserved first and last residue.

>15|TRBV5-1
CASRAKLAGNNEQFF
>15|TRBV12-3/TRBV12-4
CASSGQGAGANVLTF
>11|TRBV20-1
CSVGNNNEQFF
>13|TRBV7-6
CASRNRVQETQYF
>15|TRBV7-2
CASSLLGLAEETQYF
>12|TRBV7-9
CASSLEDYEQYF
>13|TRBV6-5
CASSYRDNYGYTF
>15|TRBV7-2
CASSLMVAVSDTQYF
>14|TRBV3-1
CASSLSGGHYEQYF
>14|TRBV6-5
CASSRQSSYNEQFF
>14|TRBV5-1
CASSFSTSGFEAFF
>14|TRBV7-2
CATSDLDPFGGYTF
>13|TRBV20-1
CSAPQGGRTEAFF
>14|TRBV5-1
CASSFGSGDYGYTF
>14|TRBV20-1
CSARALDREETQYF
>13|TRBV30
CAWSTQVQETQYF
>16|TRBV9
CASSVRGHPTTGELFF
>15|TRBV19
CASSTRQAVENEQFF
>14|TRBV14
CASSVRQGSGELFF
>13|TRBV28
CASRQGSRGTQYF
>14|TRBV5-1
CASSLGRETGELFF
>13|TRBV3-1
CASSQGGQQGQFF
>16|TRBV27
CASSLYAHGGNYGYTF
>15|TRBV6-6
CASNGAGGPKDTQYF
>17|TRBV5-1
CASSLTASGEPTDTQYF
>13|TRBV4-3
CASSQRAATEAFF
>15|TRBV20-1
CSARRRRLSEETQYF
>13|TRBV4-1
CASSRGGLGEAFF
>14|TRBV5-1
CASSLSGYTGELFF
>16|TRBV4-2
CASSQGQISGANVLTF
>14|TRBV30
CAWRWRRHNSPLHF
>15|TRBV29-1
CSVGTGVSGANVLTF
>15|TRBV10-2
CASSDPRGADSPLHF
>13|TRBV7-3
CASSSEGAAEAFF
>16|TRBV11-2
CASSFQGGANTGELFF
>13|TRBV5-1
CASSRDSYNEQFF
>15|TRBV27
CASSRHRAANEKLFF
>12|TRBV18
CASSPTKGTQYF
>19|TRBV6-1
CASSKDSQGQGARGNTIYF
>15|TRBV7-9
CASRNTGGSGNTIYF
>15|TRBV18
CASSPLPAGGNEQFF
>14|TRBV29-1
CATLGQGRTDTQYF
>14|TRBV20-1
CSASARGQGEGYTF
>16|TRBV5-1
CASSLTGIRGGNTIYF
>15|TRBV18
CASSFSVISTDTQYF
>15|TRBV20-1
CSARVPAGNTGELFF
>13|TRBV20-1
CSALGGIDSPLHF
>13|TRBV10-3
CAISGWMNTEAFF
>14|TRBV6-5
CASSVRGSNSPLHF
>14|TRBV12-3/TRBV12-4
CASSLAAGVGAAFF
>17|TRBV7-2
CASSLNPTSGGYNEQFF
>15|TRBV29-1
CSVEGGQGPTDTQYF
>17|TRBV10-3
CAISEDPGGLRPGELFF
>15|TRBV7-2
CASSLARGPQETQYF
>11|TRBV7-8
CASKDRDEQYF
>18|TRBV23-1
CASSHPPWDHISYNEQFF
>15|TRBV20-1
CSAYGGRSSYNEQFF
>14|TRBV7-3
CASSLMEGNTEAFF
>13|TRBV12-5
CASANSRGYEQFF
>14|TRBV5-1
CASSLAGERDGYTF